Shown below are 12 T cell receptor beta chains from a single sample sequenced in a study of lymphopenia after photon versus proton radiotherapy. Sequencing used immunoSEQ multiplex PCR; TCRdb keeps in-frame clones, though not all of them. The sample holds some 40,000 clones; more than 70% are singletons and the top ten take over 9%. Sequencing was performed on peripheral blood, taken from a patient treated with proton-based radiotherapy. These receptor sequences come from a woman aged 70-85 years with pancreatic cancer. Some clones in this sample may be carry-over from other donors' samples.

On this clone itself: Other DNA sequences in the same sample also yield this CDR3. The V gene is TRBV10-3, the J gene TRBJ1-2; 9 bases agree with TRBD1. The CDR3 is 19 residues long. Trimming at V came to 11 bases and at J to 4 bases, leaving 26 bases not matched to a gene. Germline V gene lookup returns CDR1 ENHRY and CDR2 SYGVKD. CDR3 sequence (DNA): TGTGCCGCCGCAATTCCGGGGCGGACAGGGGACCTATACAGCTATGGCTACACCTTC. This translates into CAAAIPGRTGDLYSYGYTF.

The chain carries TRBV6-1 and TRBJ2-3; no clear D gene. Deletions cut 2 bases from V and 0 bases from J, with 9 bases between. The CDR3 totals 15 residues. The germline V gene encodes CDR1 MNHNS and CDR2 SASEGT. CDR3 sequence (DNA): TGTGCCAGCAGTGAACTTTTCGGGAGCACAGATACGCAGTATTTT. Its protein product is CASSELFGSTDTQYF.

This chain uses TRBV6-1 with TRBJ1-2; no clear D gene. Between the trimmed V and J ends, which lost 2 bases and 4 bases, there was a span of 14 bases. CDR3 size: 15 residues. Germline assignment: CDR1 MNHNS and CDR2 SASEGT. CDR3 protein: CASSESIGPPYGYTF. The DNA for the CDR3 is TGTGCCAGCAGTGAAAGTATCGGGCCGCCCTATGGCTACACCTTC.

This clone was recorded once. V gene TRBV27 combines with J gene TRBJ2-5; weak D call: TRBD1 (6 bases). CDR3 length: 14 amino acids. CDR1 and CDR2 (germline): MNHEY, SMNVEV (reference sequence). V lost 6 bases, J lost 1 base, and 12 bases lay in between. The CDR3 reads CASRKQGSQETQYF. Written as DNA, the CDR3 is TGTGCCAGCAGGAAACAGGGATCCCAAGAGACCCAGTACTTC.

The CDR3 sequence is CASSQDADYNEQFF. The CDR3 nucleotides are TGCGCCAGCAGCCAAGATGCAGACTACAATGAGCAGTTCTTC. The V gene is TRBV4-3, the J gene TRBJ2-1; D not resolved. Looked up from germline, CDR1 is LGHNA and CDR2 is YSLEER. The CDR3 has 14 residues. V shed 0 bases and J shed 3 bases, with 6 bases lying between them.

The CDR3 here is CASSHGTASNQPQHF. In nucleotides, the CDR3 is TGTGCCAGCAGCCACGGGACGGCTAGCAATCAGCCCCAGCATTTT. The gene calls are TRBV28 and TRBJ1-5, with a weak D call TRBD1 (5 bases). CDR3 length equals 15 residues. CDR1 and CDR2 (germline): MDHEN, SYDVKM. V gave up 6 bases and J gave up 0 bases, with 12 bases separating them.

J is TRBJ2-7 and V is TRBV10-2; a possible D gene is TRBD1 (5 bases). Germline CDR1 is WSHSY and CDR2 is SAAADI. There are 13 residues in the CDR3. Between the trimmed V and J ends, which lost 4 bases and 2 bases, there was a span of 9 bases. The DNA of the CDR3 is TGCGCCAGCAGTGCCCAGACAGCCTACGAGCAGTACTTC. Translation gives CASSAQTAYEQYF.

This clone has just one count. CDR3 coding DNA: TGTGCCAGCAGTTTAGAAACTGACAGATATAATTCACCCCTCCACTTT. Translation: CASSLETDRYNSPLHF. The rearrangement uses TRBV28 and TRBJ1-6; perhaps TRBD1 as D (5 bases). CDR3 length: 16 residues. Trimming stripped 2 bases from V and 4 bases from J, with 12 bases between. Germline lookup yields CDR1 MDHEN and CDR2 SYDVKM. Using reference TRBV28 and TRBJ1-6 for the parts outside the CDR3, the full variable domain is DVKVTQSSRYLVKRTGEKVFLECVQDMDHENMFWYRQDPGLGLRLIYFSYDVKMKEKGDIPEGYSVSREKKERFSLILESASTNQTSMYLCASSLETDRYNSPLHFGNGTRLTVT.

This clone came up once. The chain's CDR3 is CASRRRAGVGEKLFF. CDR3 nucleotides: TGTGCCAGCAGACGACGGGCGGGGGTGGGTGAAAAACTGTTTTTT. The chain carries TRBV27 and TRBJ1-4, with D tentatively TRBD1 (5 bases). The CDR3 spans 15 residues. V lost 6 bases and J lost 7, with 18 bases in between. Germline loops: CDR1 MNHEY, CDR2 SMNVEV (reference sequence).

This chain uses TRBV30 with TRBJ2-7, with 9 positions matching TRBD2. CDR1 GTSNPN and CDR2 SVGIG come from the germline V gene (reference sequence). The CDR3 length is 17 residues. The V and J ends lost 2 bases and 2 bases, in that order; junction bases with no gene match: 13. CDR3 in amino acids: CAWSPPPRLAVTYEQYF. CDR3 nucleotides: TGTGCCTGGAGTCCTCCGCCCCGACTAGCGGTTACCTACGAGCAGTACTTC. The full variable domain, in which reference TRBV30 and TRBJ2-7 provide the parts outside the CDR3, is SQTIHQWPATLVQPVGSPLSLECTVEGTSNPNLYWYRQAAGRGLQLLFYSVGIGQISSEVPQNLSASRPQDRQFILSSKKLLLSDSGFYLCAWSPPPRLAVTYEQYFGPGTRLTVT.

The chain recombines TRBV25-1 with TRBJ1-3; D remains ambiguous. From germline, CDR1 is MGHDK and CDR2 SYGVNS. The V gene lost 3 bases and the J gene lost 9 bases, with 0 bases spanning the gap. The CDR3 is 9 amino acids. CDR3 bases: TGTGCCAGCAGTGACACCATATATTTT. Translated: CASSDTIYF.

This CDR3 is CASSQAVGIGPQHF. Here the CDR3 DNA reads TGTGCCAGCAGCCAAGCGGTCGGTATCGGGCCCCAGCATTTT. V and J are TRBV4-2 and TRBJ1-5; D remains unclear. Trimming took off 1 base at V and 9 bases at J, with 13 bases between the two ends. This CDR3 region has 14 residues. The germline CDR1 and CDR2 sequences are LGHNA and YNFKEQ.